These T cell receptor beta chains were read from a single sample in a study of patients and donors after allogeneic stem cell transplantation. TCRdb processed the RT-PCR reads anew with MiXCR; each CDR3 protein has one entry. The sample includes fewer than 500,000 distinct CDR3 sequences, approximately 16% of them seen just once. Sequenced sample: blood, either unsorted or a sorted T cell fraction (not recorded which). The receptors originated from a human donor who was either an allogeneic HSCT recipient or a stem cell or donor lymphocyte infusion donor (not recorded which). It is not recorded whose cells these are; they may come from a transplant donor. The CDR3 runs from the conserved cysteine through the conserved F or W. A D gene is named only where the DNA matches it firmly. Clone size is shown for a subset of rows, as once, few, many or a class of expanded clone.

clone_size | j_call | v_call | d_call | cdr3_nt | cdr3_aa
few | TRBJ2-7 | TRBV4-2 | NA | TGTGCCAGCAGCCAAGATAAACCCGAACTTTCCATCTACGAGCAGTACTTC | CASSQDKPELSIYEQYF
few | TRBJ2-3 | TRBV11-3 | NA | TGTGCCAGCAGCGACCCATATACCACAGATACGCAGTATTTT | CASSDPYTTDTQYF
NA | TRBJ1-1 | TRBV18 | NA | TGTGCCAGCTCACCATCCCGGGGGGTCACTGAAGCTTTCTTT | CASSPSRGVTEAFF
once | TRBJ1-1 | TRBV11-2 | NA | TGTGCCAGCAGCCCAACCCCGGCAGGGGAAGCTTTCTTT | CASSPTPAGEAFF
NA | TRBJ2-7 | TRBV6-5 | TRBD2 | TGTGCCAGCAGTTACGCGACCACTAGCGCTTCCTACGAGCAGTACTTC | CASSYATTSASYEQYF
NA | TRBJ1-2 | TRBV7-2 | TRBD1 | TGTGCCAGCAGCTCACGCCGTCCCGGGACAGGGCTGGCGGGCTACACCTTC | CASSSRRPGTGLAGYTF
few | TRBJ2-7 | TRBV6-5 | TRBD1 | TGTGCCAGCAGTTCCACAGGGGTTTCGGGAGAGCAGTACTTC | CASSSTGVSGEQYF
NA | TRBJ2-1 | TRBV20-1 | NA | TGCAGTGCCTATGGAGGAAGTTTGGGCAATGAGCAGTTCTTC | CSAYGGSLGNEQFF
once | TRBJ1-5 | TRBV5-1 | NA | TGCGCCAGCAGCTTGGTGGGGGTAAGTCAGCCCCAGCATTTT | CASSLVGVSQPQHF
NA | TRBJ2-7 | TRBV11-2 | TRBD2 | TGTGCCAGCAGCTTCGGACTAGCGACAAACGAGCAGTACTTC | CASSFGLATNEQYF
many | TRBJ1-2 | TRBV19 | TRBD1 | TGTGCCAGCAGCCGGGACAGAAACTATGGCTACACCTTC | CASSRDRNYGYTF
few | TRBJ2-3 | TRBV6-2/TRBV6-3 | NA | TGTGCCAGCAGTTACCCAACCTGGGGCGGGGGCCAGAGAGTAAGCACAGATACGCAGTATTTT | CASSYPTWGGGQRVSTDTQYF
NA | TRBJ2-7 | TRBV12-3/TRBV12-4 | NA | TGTGCCAGCAGTTTGGGATTAGTGGGTTACGAGCAGTACTTC | CASSLGLVGYEQYF
NA | TRBJ2-7 | TRBV9 | TRBD2 | TGTGCCAGCAGCGAACTAGCGGCTCTTTCCGAGCAGTACTTC | CASSELAALSEQYF
many | TRBJ1-3 | TRBV6-1 | NA | TGTGCCAGCAGAGCCGGGATCGCTGGAAACACCATATATTTT | CASRAGIAGNTIYF
NA | TRBJ1-5 | TRBV12-3/TRBV12-4 | NA | TGTGCCAGCAGTTTAACGCAGGGTCGTAGCAATCAGCCCCAGCATTTT | CASSLTQGRSNQPQHF
NA | TRBJ2-4 | TRBV5-1 | NA | TGCGCCAGCAGCTTACACGCCGAGGGTTCCAAAAACATTCAGTACTTC | CASSLHAEGSKNIQYF
many | TRBJ1-1 | TRBV13 | TRBD1 | TGTGCCAGCAGAACAGGGGGCTCGGGGACCGAAGCTTTCTTT | CASRTGGSGTEAFF
few | TRBJ2-1 | TRBV6-2/TRBV6-3 | NA | TGTGCCAGCAGGCGGCTAAGCTCCTACAATGAGCAGTTCTTC | CASRRLSSYNEQFF
few | TRBJ1-1 | TRBV21-1 | NA | TGTGCCAGCCCCAGCCCCTACAGGTTTAACACTGAAGCTTTCTTT | CASPSPYRFNTEAFF
few | TRBJ2-4 | TRBV19 | TRBD1 | TGTGCCAGTAGTTCCGGGACAGAGGGGTTAGGCAAAAACATTCAGTACTTC | CASSSGTEGLGKNIQYF
NA | TRBJ1-5 | TRBV2 | TRBD1 | TGTGCCAGCAGTGAAGCGCTACAGGGGCGGGGGCCCCAGCATTTT | CASSEALQGRGPQHF
NA | TRBJ2-5 | TRBV5-1 | NA | TGCGCCAGCAGCTTGGCCCGGTTTGGGGGGGCCCTAGCCCAAGAGACCCAGTACTTC | CASSLARFGGALAQETQYF